The source of this T cell receptor beta chain is a study of T cells after yellow fever vaccination. Points from the study as a whole: It was a small share of clonotypes that appeared in both CD4 and CD8 compartments. The secondary response peaked faster, at day 5 versus 15, but was weaker. Most primary-vaccination clones recurred post-booster (about 96% CD4, over 70% CD8).

A universal primer site and UMIs were added as TCR cDNA was made by 5'RACE template switching. MiXCR was run by TCRdb on the 5' RACE reads, yielding one entry per CDR3 protein. The sample consists of under 600,000 distinct CDR3 sequences, about 14% of them appearing once. Only a few counts were recorded for this clonotype. Its antigen is undetermined. Germline lookup yields CDR1 SGHKS and CDR2 YYEKEE (reference sequence). V dropped 0 bases and J dropped 10 bases, with 14 bases sitting between them. The length of the CDR3 is 15 residues. The sequencing here drew on PBMCs, taken on the day of the yellow fever booster vaccination. V usage is TRBV5-5 and J usage is TRBJ1-6, with a possible D match to TRBD1 (6 bases). The receptor was isolated from a young man who received the YFV17D yellow fever vaccine. The CDR3 here is CASSLEQGRISPLHF. The CDR3 bases are TGTGCCAGCAGCTTGGAACAGGGTCGGATCTCACCCCTCCACTTT.